This record looks at one T cell receptor beta chain sequence and its context. The data were taken from a study of blood T cell repertoires in COVID-19. For the study at large: Sites across the United States, Italy and Spain contributed samples from acute and convalescent COVID-19. T cells, B-cell-depleted T cells, or PBMCs supplied cDNA or gDNA.

V lost 0 bases and J 1 base, leaving 15 bases between the germline ends. The CDR3 loop spans 17 amino acids. CDR1 is LGHNA, CDR2 YNFKEQ, per germline. Original handling: Amplification of reference gene primers was used by the study to estimate nucleated cell counts. Sequencing was performed with immunoSEQ multiplex PCR; in TCRdb, only in-frame clones are kept and a portion is missing. That table is the source of V, J and clone size, and D and trimming were worked out from the DNA. This sample carries fewer than 130,000 clones, roughly 80% of them seen once, and the ten largest clones take roughly 20%.

V is TRBV4-2 and J is TRBJ1-1; D not resolved. The sequence derives from a man aged 65 to 85 with active or convalescent COVID-19. Specimen: peripheral blood. CDR3: CASSQDGVRVSNTEAFF. CDR3 coding DNA: TGTGCCAGCAGCCAAGATGGGGTGCGGGTCTCGAACACTGAAGCTTTCTTT.